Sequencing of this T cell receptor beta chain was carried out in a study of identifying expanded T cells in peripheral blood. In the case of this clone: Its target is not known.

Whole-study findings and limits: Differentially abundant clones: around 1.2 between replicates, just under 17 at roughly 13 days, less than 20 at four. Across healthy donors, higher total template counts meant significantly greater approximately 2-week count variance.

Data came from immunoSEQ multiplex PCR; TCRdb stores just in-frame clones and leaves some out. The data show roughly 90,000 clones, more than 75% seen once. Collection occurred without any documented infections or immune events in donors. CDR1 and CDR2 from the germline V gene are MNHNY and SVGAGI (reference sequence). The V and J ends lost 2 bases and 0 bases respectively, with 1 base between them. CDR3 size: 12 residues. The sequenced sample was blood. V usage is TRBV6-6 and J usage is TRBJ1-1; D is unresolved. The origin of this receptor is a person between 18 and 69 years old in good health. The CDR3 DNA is TGTGCCAGCAGTTACCTGAACACTGAAGCTTTCTTT. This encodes CASSYLNTEAFF.